One and the same sample provided the 29 T cell receptor beta chains below, sequenced in a study of cytomegalovirus exposure and HLA in healthy donors. The method was immunoSEQ multiplex PCR; TCRdb's version includes in-frame clones alone and lacks a portion of them. The sample records under 250,000 clones, around 87% being singletons. Sequenced material: PBMCs. These receptors all stem from a woman under 30 in good health and CMV-seropositive.

The chain couples TRBV19 to TRBJ2-1; 7 nucleotides line up with TRBD1. CDR1 and CDR2 from the germline V gene are LNHDA and SQIVND (reference sequence). After removal of 6 bases from V and 5 bases from J, the junction contained 4 bases not matched to a gene. The CDR3 is 13 amino acids. The CDR3 sequence: CASSQGVNNEQFF. The CDR3 bases are TGTGCCAGTAGCCAGGGGGTAAACAATGAGCAGTTCTTC.

The V gene is TRBV2, the J gene TRBJ2-1; no clear D gene. The ends were cut back, 8 bases at V and 1 base at J, with 12 bases in the middle. Germline-derived CDR1 and CDR2 are SNHLY and FYNNEI. The CDR3 covers 14 residues. CDR3 sequence reads: CASRAAGSYNEQFF. The CDR3 nucleotides read TGTGCCAGCCGAGCAGCCGGGTCCTACAATGAGCAGTTCTTC.

The table lists this clone with a count of one. The chain joins TRBV5-4 to TRBJ1-2; a weak D match, TRBD1 (5 bases). The ends were cut back, 0 bases at V and 0 bases at J, with 12 bases in the middle. Germline V gives CDR1 SGHNT, CDR2 YYREEE (reference sequence). The CDR3 has 16 amino acids. CDR3 sequence reads: CASSLAGTGPNYGYTF. In DNA form, the CDR3 reads TGTGCCAGCAGCTTGGCCGGAACAGGCCCTAACTATGGCTACACCTTC.

The V gene is TRBV9, the J gene TRBJ1-2; no clear D gene. Trimming took off 4 bases at V and 8 bases at J, with 9 bases between the two ends. The CDR3 has 11 residues. Germline V gives CDR1 SGDLS, CDR2 YYNGEE. The CDR3 DNA reads as TGTGCCAGCAGCACGGGCGGGGGCTACACCTTC. This translates into CASSTGGGYTF.

The chain recombines TRBV11-2 with TRBJ1-2; TRBD1 matches at 7 bases. V gave up 6 bases and J gave up 4 bases; unmatched junction bases: 11. Germline V gene data show CDR1 as SGHAT and CDR2 as FQNNGV. The CDR3 sequence is 15 residues long. The DNA of the CDR3 is TGTGCCAGCAGTTCAGGACAGGACGGAGGCTATGGCTACACCTTC. Amino acids: CASSSGQDGGYGYTF.

This clone has more than one count but fewer than ten. The chain employs TRBV6-1 and TRBJ2-2; 10 bases map to TRBD1. Germline-derived CDR1 and CDR2 are MNHNS and SASEGT. J lost 6 bases, V lost 3 bases, and 4 bases had no gene match. The length of the CDR3 is 15 residues. CDR3 amino acids: CASSEDRGTPGELFF. CDR3 coding DNA: TGTGCCAGCAGTGAGGACAGGGGGACCCCCGGGGAGCTGTTTTTT.

This sequence joins TRBV15 and TRBJ1-3; D unclear. The CDR3 spans 15 residues. Trimming shortened V by 3 bases and J by 1 base, and 10 bases separated the two germline ends. Germline V gives CDR1 LNHNV, CDR2 YYDKDF (reference sequence). The CDR3 reads CATSRDLGSGNTIYF. The CDR3 DNA is TGTGCCACCAGCAGGGACTTAGGATCTGGAAACACCATATATTTT.

CDR3 protein: CASSLLWGDEQYF. The DNA of the CDR3 is TGTGCCAGCAGTTTATTATGGGGGGATGAGCAGTACTTC. This chain links TRBV27 with TRBJ2-7; perhaps TRBD2 as D (6 bases). Per the germline V gene, CDR1 is MNHEY and CDR2 is SMNVEV (reference sequence). The CDR3 is made up of 13 amino acids. Trimming removed 1 base from V and 7 bases from J, with 11 bases in between.

This clone was picked up one time. The chain combines TRBV28 with TRBJ2-6, with D possibly matching TRBD1 (5 bases). Germline CDR1 MDHEN, CDR2 SYDVKM. Trimming left V 7 bases short and J 0 bases short, with 7 bases between. The length of the CDR3 is 14 residues. The CDR3 nucleotides read TGTGCCAGCACCAGGGACTCTGGGGCCAACGTCCTGACTTTC. Protein: CASTRDSGANVLTF. Together with reference TRBV28 and TRBJ2-6, the CDR3 gives the full variable domain: DVKVTQSSRYLVKRTGEKVFLECVQDMDHENMFWYRQDPGLGLRLIYFSYDVKMKEKGDIPEGYSVSREKKERFSLILESASTNQTSMYLCASTRDSGANVLTFGAGSRLTVL.

V is TRBV27 and J is TRBJ2-7; D gene unclear. The germline CDR1 and CDR2 sequences are MNHEY and SMNVEV (reference sequence). CDR3 length: 14 amino acids. Trimming left V 3 bases short and J 1 base short, with 10 bases between. As DNA, the CDR3 is TGTGCCAGCAGTTTCACCTCCAGTTCCTACGAGCAGTACTTC. It codes for CASSFTSSSYEQYF.

The chain recombines TRBV6-5 with TRBJ2-7; 7 bases are a match to TRBD2. The CDR3 is 12 amino acids. CDR1 and CDR2 (germline): MNHEY, SVGAGI. Trimming removed 8 bases from V and 3 bases from J; junction bases left unmatched: 4. CDR3 protein: CASSIAGYEQYF. The CDR3 DNA reads as TGTGCCAGCTCCATAGCGGGCTACGAGCAGTACTTC.

This clone was seen only once. The chain combines TRBV5-1 with TRBJ1-3, with D perhaps TRBD1 (6 bases). This CDR3 is 16 amino acids long. The V end lost 0 bases, the J end lost 0 bases, and 10 bases lay between the germline ends. Germline V gives CDR1 SGHRS, CDR2 YFSETQ. The CDR3 spells CASSLGWGHSGNTIYF. In DNA form, the CDR3 reads TGCGCCAGCAGCTTGGGTTGGGGGCACTCTGGAAACACCATATATTTT.

V usage is TRBV6-5 and J usage is TRBJ2-7; TRBD1 agrees at 11 bases. V lost 2 bases to trimming and J lost 6 bases; unmatched junction nucleotides: 9. CDR3 length: 16 residues. Germline CDR1 is MNHEY and CDR2 is SVGAGI. The CDR3 sequence is CASSYPWGTGGREQYF. For the CDR3, the DNA is TGTGCCAGCAGTTACCCCTGGGGGACAGGGGGACGCGAGCAGTACTTC.

This clone is a singleton in its sample. The CDR3 region has the DNA TGTGCCAGCAGCTGGGACAGAAGACCGATGAACACTGAAGCTTTCTTT. Translation: CASSWDRRPMNTEAFF. V gene TRBV5-6 combines with J gene TRBJ1-1, with 7 bases matching TRBD1. The CDR3 contains 16 residues. Germline CDR1 and CDR2: SGHDT and YYEEEE. J lost 0 bases, V lost 3 bases, and 8 bases had no gene match. Filled out from reference TRBV5-6 and TRBJ1-1, the complete variable domain reads DAGVTQSPTHLIKTRGQQVTLRCSPKSGHDTVSWYQQALGQGPQFIFQYYEEEERQRGNFPDRFSGHQFPNYSSELNVNALLLGDSALYLCASSWDRRPMNTEAFFGQGTRLTVV.

This chain links TRBV15 with TRBJ1-2; D may be TRBD1 (6 bases). Germline assignment: CDR1 LNHNV and CDR2 YYDKDF (reference sequence). V lost 0 bases to trimming and J lost 6 bases, with 11 bases between them. The CDR3 spans 14 residues. CDR3 nucleotides: TGTGCCACCAGCAGAGATCGAGGGGGAGATGGCTACACCTTC. Its protein is CATSRDRGGDGYTF.

The rearrangement links TRBV9 to TRBJ2-2, with 12 positions matching TRBD2. J was trimmed by 5 bases and V by 4 bases; bases with no gene match: 18. The germline V gene encodes CDR1 SGDLS and CDR2 YYNGEE. This CDR3 is 20 amino acids long. As DNA, the CDR3 is TGTGCCAGCAGCTCGCTCGACCTAGCGGGAGGGCCCTTTTGGACCGGGGAGCTGTTTTTT. Residues: CASSSLDLAGGPFWTGELFF.

The genes are TRBV28 and TRBJ1-2; 7 positions match TRBD1. After removal of 4 bases from V and 7 bases from J, the junction contained 6 bases not matched to a gene. Germline loops: CDR1 MDHEN, CDR2 SYDVKM. This CDR3 spans 13 amino acids. CDR3 amino acids: CASSSLTGTGYTF. For the CDR3, the DNA is TGTGCCAGCAGTTCCCTGACAGGGACTGGCTACACCTTC.

This clone has just a few counts. The rearrangement joins TRBV6-6 to TRBJ1-1; D unresolved. The CDR3 loop spans 12 amino acids. V lost 2 bases, J lost 3 bases, and 4 bases lay in between. Germline assignment: CDR1 MNHNY and CDR2 SVGAGI (reference sequence). The chain's CDR3 is CASSYGDTEAFF. The CDR3 DNA is TGTGCCAGCAGTTACGGAGACACTGAAGCTTTCTTT.

The rearrangement joins TRBV28 to TRBJ2-1, with no clear D. V lost 2 bases and J 9 bases, leaving 11 bases between the germline ends. CDR3 size: 13 residues. Germline CDR1 and CDR2: MDHEN and SYDVKM. This CDR3 reads CASSLGQQSEQFF. The CDR3 region has the DNA TGTGCCAGCAGTTTAGGGCAGCAGAGTGAGCAGTTCTTC.

In this sample, this clone turned up once. The chain recombines TRBV23-1 with TRBJ2-1; 9 bases match TRBD1. TRBV23-1 is an ORF; its function is uncertain. J was trimmed by 6 bases and V by 4 bases; bases with no gene match: 13. The CDR3 sequence is 17 residues long. The CDR3 spells CASSPDADRGGCNEQFF. The CDR3 nucleotides read TGCGCCAGCAGTCCCGACGCGGACAGGGGAGGTTGCAATGAGCAGTTCTTC.

V is TRBV7-3 and J is TRBJ2-1; tentative D call: TRBD2 (5 bases). Germline V gives CDR1 SGHTA, CDR2 FQGTGA. Trimming stripped 1 base from V and 2 bases from J, with 12 bases between. The CDR3 has 16 amino acids. The CDR3 protein is CASSLRVAGAYNEQFF. DNA of the CDR3: TGTGCCAGCAGCTTAAGGGTGGCCGGGGCCTACAATGAGCAGTTCTTC. Filled out from reference TRBV7-3 and TRBJ2-1, the complete variable domain reads GAGVSQTPSNKVTEKGKYVELRCDPISGHTALYWYRQSLGQGPEFLIYFQGTGAADDSGLPNDRFFAVRPEGSVSTLKIQRTERGDSAVYLCASSLRVAGAYNEQFFGPGTRLTVL.

The chain carries TRBV30 and TRBJ1-1; D is unclear. This CDR3 region has 13 residues. The V gene lost 3 bases and the J gene lost 6 bases, with 14 bases spanning the gap. Looked up from germline, CDR1 is GTSNPN and CDR2 is SVGIG (reference sequence). The CDR3 is CAWRWADYAEAFF. Here the CDR3 DNA reads TGTGCCTGGAGATGGGCAGACTACGCTGAAGCTTTCTTT.

The V call is TRBV10-3, the J call TRBJ2-7; D possibly corresponds to TRBD2 (5 bases). The CDR3 loop spans 14 amino acids. V was pared by 4 bases and J by 9 bases, with 19 bases between. Germline CDR1 reads ENHRY; CDR2 reads SYGVKD. The CDR3 bases are TGTGCCATCAGTGGCGGGCGGAGGTGGGTCGCGCAGTACTTC. Encoded protein: CAISGGRRWVAQYF.

This clone was recorded only once. The chain recombines TRBV5-1 with TRBJ2-1, with a weak D call TRBD2 (5 bases). The CDR3 runs to 15 residues. Looked up from germline, CDR1 is SGHRS and CDR2 is YFSETQ. V gave up 4 bases and J gave up 6 bases, with 17 bases separating them. The CDR3 reads CASSPLSVATNEQFF. CDR3 in DNA: TGCGCCAGCAGCCCCCTTAGCGTCGCCACCAATGAGCAGTTCTTC.

This clone appeared once. The rearrangement links TRBV28 to TRBJ1-3; TRBD1 agrees at 7 bases. CDR1 and CDR2 from the germline V gene are MDHEN and SYDVKM. There are 16 residues in the CDR3. Losses at the gene ends were 5 bases for V and 0 bases for J; bases not matched to a gene: 7. The CDR3 is CASSRRTGPSGNTIYF. CDR3 DNA sequence: TGTGCCAGCAGTCGTAGGACAGGTCCCTCTGGAAACACCATATATTTT.

The chain couples TRBV27 to TRBJ1-2; 9 bases line up with TRBD1. From germline, CDR1 is MNHEY and CDR2 SMNVEV (reference sequence). CDR3 size: 15 residues. V trimming: 5 bases; J trimming: 8 bases; junction bases outside the gene matches: 12. CDR3 protein: CASSENLGQGIGYTF. The CDR3 DNA sequence: TGTGCCAGCAGTGAGAACCTCGGACAGGGGATAGGCTACACCTTC.

The chain combines TRBV9 with TRBJ1-2, with 7 positions matching TRBD1. The germline CDR1 and CDR2 sequences are SGDLS and YYNGEE. With V trimmed by 3 bases and J by 5 bases, 13 bases remained unmatched. The CDR3 has 16 amino acids. Here the CDR3 reads CASSATIPRQGYGYTF. In DNA form, the CDR3 reads TGTGCCAGCAGCGCCACGATACCGCGACAGGGATATGGCTACACCTTC.

The chain combines TRBV25-1 with TRBJ1-1; TRBD1 is a possible D gene (5 bases). CDR1 is MGHDK and CDR2 is SYGVNS in the germline V gene. V was shortened by 7 bases and J by 4 bases, with 13 bases between the two germline ends. CDR3 length: 13 residues. The CDR3 sequence is CASKKGKGTEAFF. The CDR3 nucleotides are TGTGCCAGCAAAAAGGGGAAGGGCACTGAAGCTTTCTTT.

The chain combines TRBV4-1 with TRBJ2-7, with TRBD2 as a possible D gene (7 bases). V shed 0 bases and J shed 5 bases, with 11 bases lying between them. The CDR3 extends over 14 amino acids. Germline CDR1 MGHRA, CDR2 YSYEKL. CDR3 amino acids: CASSQEGGADEQYF. The CDR3 DNA is TGCGCCAGCAGCCAAGAGGGGGGGGCTGACGAGCAGTACTTC.